A selection of T cell receptor beta chains follows, all from one sample in a study of vaccination and CD4 T cells after COVID-19. MiXCR, run by TCRdb on the PCR reads, gives a single entry per CDR3 protein. The table shows about 15,000 distinct CDR3 sequences, with 66% occurring only once. The sequencing here drew on CD4+ T cells from blood, taken after SARS-CoV-2 vaccination. Receptors originate from a human donor who had recovered from COVID-19. Each CDR3 is given with its conserved first and last residue. The order of the fields is D gene, clone size, J gene, CDR3 length, V gene, CDR3 protein, CDR3 DNA. A D gene is named only where the DNA matches it firmly. The size entry is marked missing in some rows and otherwise reads once, few, many or a size class.

NA,NA,TRBJ2-7,15,TRBV20-1,CSAVGAKPLYYEQYF,TGCAGTGCGGTAGGGGCTAAGCCCTTATATTACGAGCAGTACTTC
TRBD2,NA,TRBJ2-7,16,TRBV6-5,CASSYSRLAGAYEQYF,TGTGCCAGCAGTTACTCGCGTCTAGCGGGCGCCTACGAGCAGTACTTC
TRBD2,NA,TRBJ2-1,14,TRBV20-1,CSAPRTSVYNEQFF,TGCAGTGCCCCCCGGACTAGCGTGTACAATGAGCAGTTCTTC
NA,NA,TRBJ2-5,15,TRBV7-2,CASSSPGGGRETQYF,TGTGCCAGCAGCTCACCTGGGGGGGGGCGGGAGACCCAGTACTTC
NA,NA,TRBJ2-3,14,TRBV28,CASSPDGNTDTQYF,TGTGCCAGCAGTCCGGACGGAAACACAGATACGCAGTATTTT
NA,once,TRBJ2-3,13,TRBV20-1,CSVGGKSTDTQYF,TGCAGTGTCGGCGGGAAATCGACAGATACGCAGTATTTT
NA,NA,TRBJ2-3,17,TRBV28,CASSPERLSPSTDTQYF,TGTGCCAGCAGTCCGGAGAGGTTAAGCCCTAGCACAGATACGCAGTATTTT
NA,few,TRBJ2-5,15,TRBV20-1,CSAGRGTSGQETQYF,TGCAGTGCGGGACGCGGGACGTCGGGTCAAGAGACCCAGTACTTC
NA,few,TRBJ1-5,12,TRBV27,CASSFPGQPQHF,TGTGCCAGCAGTTTCCCCGGGCAGCCCCAGCATTTT
NA,once,TRBJ2-3,12,TRBV3-1,CASSQAGNTQYF,TGTGCCAGCAGCCAAGCAGGGAACACGCAGTATTTT
NA,NA,TRBJ2-1,15,TRBV5-4,CASSFVSGSNNEQFF,TGTGCCAGCAGCTTTGTGAGCGGGTCTAACAATGAGCAGTTCTTC
NA,NA,TRBJ1-4,15,TRBV15,CATSATGFGREKLFF,TGTGCCACCAGCGCAACAGGGTTTGGTCGTGAAAAACTGTTTTTT
TRBD1,NA,TRBJ1-6,15,TRBV2,CASSVDRGPDSPLHF,TGTGCCAGCAGTGTGGACAGGGGGCCTGATTCACCCCTCCACTTT
NA,NA,TRBJ1-2,15,TRBV6-1,CASAKPQASNYGYTF,TGTGCCAGCGCGAAACCACAGGCATCAAACTATGGCTACACCTTC
TRBD2,NA,TRBJ2-3,18,TRBV7-3,CASSLRGLAGGVPDTQYF,TGTGCCAGCAGCTTAAGGGGACTAGCGGGAGGAGTCCCAGATACGCAGTATTTT
TRBD2,NA,TRBJ2-2,16,TRBV7-8,CASSFSASGIAGELFF,TGTGCCAGCAGCTTCTCGGCTAGCGGGATTGCCGGGGAGCTGTTTTTT
NA,NA,TRBJ2-7,12,TRBV20-1,CSARDPSGGQYF,TGCAGTGCTAGAGATCCTAGTGGGGGCCAGTACTTC
NA,NA,TRBJ2-2,15,TRBV28,CASSFQTPNTGELFF,TGTGCCAGCAGTTTTCAGACACCGAACACCGGGGAGCTGTTTTTT
NA,NA,TRBJ2-5,13,TRBV27,CASSPVEQETQYF,TGTGCCAGCAGTCCGGTTGAGCAAGAGACCCAGTACTTC
NA,NA,TRBJ2-3,14,TRBV20-1,CSARVGSDVDPQYF,TGCAGTGCTAGAGTTGGGTCCGATGTTGATCCGCAGTATTTT
NA,few,TRBJ1-3,15,TRBV24-1,CATSDGGRPGNTIYF,TGTGCCACCAGTGATGGAGGACGTCCGGGAAACACCATATATTTT
NA,NA,TRBJ2-5,14,TRBV6-5,CASSLGAPRETQYF,TGTGCCAGCAGTTTGGGGGCGCCGCGGGAGACCCAGTACTTC
TRBD2,NA,TRBJ2-7,16,TRBV5-1,CASSLGTSGFSYEQYF,TGCGCCAGCAGCTTGGGGACTAGCGGGTTTTCCTACGAGCAGTACTTC
TRBD1,NA,TRBJ1-5,15,TRBV20-1,CSARDRGFNNQPQHF,TGCAGTGCGCGGGACAGGGGTTTTAACAATCAGCCCCAGCATTTT
NA,NA,TRBJ1-2,12,TRBV19,CASSWQGGGYTF,TGTGCCAGTAGTTGGCAGGGAGGGGGCTACACCTTC
TRBD2,NA,TRBJ2-3,16,TRBV2,CASSERASGRTDTQYF,TGTGCCAGCAGTGAACGGGCTAGCGGGAGGACAGATACGCAGTATTTT
NA,once,TRBJ2-7,12,TRBV20-1,CSAGRQTYEQYF,TGCAGTGCCGGTCGACAGACTTACGAGCAGTACTTC
NA,NA,TRBJ2-2,16,TRBV20-1,CSARGSLGLNTGELFF,TGCAGTGCTAGAGGGTCGCTGGGACTCAACACCGGGGAGCTGTTTTTT